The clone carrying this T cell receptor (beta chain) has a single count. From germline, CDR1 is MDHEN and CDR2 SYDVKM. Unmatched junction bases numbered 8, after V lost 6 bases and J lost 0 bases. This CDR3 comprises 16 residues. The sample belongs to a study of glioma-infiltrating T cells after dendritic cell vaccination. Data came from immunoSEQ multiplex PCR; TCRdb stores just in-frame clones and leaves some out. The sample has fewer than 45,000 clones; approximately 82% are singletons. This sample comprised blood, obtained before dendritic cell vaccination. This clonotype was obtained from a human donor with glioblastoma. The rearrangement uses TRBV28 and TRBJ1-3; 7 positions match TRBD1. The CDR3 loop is CASSPGQPSSGNTIYF. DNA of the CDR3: TGTGCCAGCAGCCCGGGACAGCCCAGCTCTGGAAACACCATATATTTT.